This record looks at one T cell receptor beta chain sequence and its context. Its specificity is unknown. The data derive from a study of T cell responses to AZD1222 COVID-19 vaccine. Study-level information: Second-dose schedules of about 4 or about 12 weeks were combined.

CDR1 is ENHRY and CDR2 is SYGVKD in the germline V gene. The CDR3 has 17 residues. Trimming left V 3 bases short and J 2 bases short, with 17 bases between. The data were produced by immunoSEQ multiplex PCR, yet TCRdb's version contains in-frame clones alone and is incomplete. This repertoire shows 150,000 to 200,000 clones, about 92% found once; its top ten account for over 0.7%. Notes on the study in general: Vaccine-associated CD4 TCRs ranged over spike, dominating at 160-218 and 743-854. Only a handful of people who got AZD1222 tested seropositive at baseline.

The clonotype was recovered from an adult in good health. Sample: peripheral blood, taken on day 0 of AZD1222 vaccination. The rearrangement uses TRBV10-3 and TRBJ1-5; TRBD1 might be the D (5 bases). CDR3 in amino acids: CAISDATGTNRNQPQHF. DNA of the CDR3: TGTGCCATCAGTGATGCTACCGGGACGAATCGCAATCAGCCCCAGCATTTT.